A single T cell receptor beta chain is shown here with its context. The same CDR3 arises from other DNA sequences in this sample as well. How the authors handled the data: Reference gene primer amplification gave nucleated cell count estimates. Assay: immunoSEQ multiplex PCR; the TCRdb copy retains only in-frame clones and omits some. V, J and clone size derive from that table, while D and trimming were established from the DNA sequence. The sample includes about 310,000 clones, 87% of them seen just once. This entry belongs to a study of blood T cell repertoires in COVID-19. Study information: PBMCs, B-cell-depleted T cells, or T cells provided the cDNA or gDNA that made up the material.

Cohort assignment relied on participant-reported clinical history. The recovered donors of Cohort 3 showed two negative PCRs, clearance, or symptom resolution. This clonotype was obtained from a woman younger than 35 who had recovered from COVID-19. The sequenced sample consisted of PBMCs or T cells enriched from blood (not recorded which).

The CDR3 region has the DNA TGTGCCAGCTCACCACCGGCGGTCGAAAAACTGTTTTTT. Translating it yields CASSPPAVEKLFF. The chain recombines TRBV18 with TRBJ1-4; D remains unclear. V was shortened by 0 bases and J by 8 bases, with 7 bases between the two germline ends. CDR3 length: 13 amino acids. Germline V gene sequence: CDR1 KGHSH, CDR2 LQKENI.